Listed here is a single TCR beta chain. It lacks a known antigen. Base qualities are not recorded, but no much larger clone differs from it by a single base. The CDR3, cysteine through valine, is 16 amino acids long. The CDR3 DNA has 48 bases and is translated from base 1. These data come from a study of OX40 agonist ivuxolimab in advanced cancers. The study in broad terms: The costimulatory receptor OX40 (CD134) was targeted by ivuxolimab, a fully human IgG2 agonistic monoclonal antibody. Three dose-escalation patients achieved partial responses, one with hepatocellular carcinoma and two with cutaneous melanoma. Of the roughly 51 dose-escalation patients, hepatocellular carcinoma was present in about 19, melanoma in approximately 15, renal cell carcinoma in 9 and head and neck cancer in 9. The point of sequencing TCRbeta in the periphery was to test whether ivuxolimab changed TCR sequence diversity and drove clonal T-cell expansion. The paper reports the monotherapy dose-escalation portion (N of about 51 patients) of the phase I ivuxolimab trial. In the dose-escalation cohort, 75% to 90% of patients were male, and the mean age was roughly 56 years with a range of roughly 20 to 79. Intravenous ivuxolimab was administered to patients every 2 weeks at six dose levels: 0.01, 0.1, 0.3, 1.5, 3 and 10 mg/kg. Prior anti-PD-1, anti-PD-L1 or anti-CTLA-4 therapy was permitted, and checkpoint inhibitors had been received by 30% to 40% of dose-escalation patients.

To sequence the TCRbeta CDR3 region, genomic DNA was isolated from the sorted cells. The immunoSEQ Assay was used to sequence the TCRbeta CDR3 regions. Entries here come from immuneACCESS through TCRdb and include only in-frame sequences with V and J called. Some clones fail to appear in such tables; in the studies checked, an unresolved V gene covers under half of the shortfall, and the cause of the remainder is unknown. The sample profile shows some 90,000 clones; 70% to 90% of them were found once. About 4.6% of the sample rests with the top ten. Patients with autoimmune disease history or receiving systemic immunosuppression were excluded from the trial. In every dose cohort, peripheral blood was drawn for TCR sequencing at baseline, cycle 4 day 1, and cycle 7 day 1. The samples were drawn from a first-in-human, open-label, multicenter phase I dose-escalation trial of ivuxolimab. Adults with locally advanced or metastatic melanoma, renal cell carcinoma, hepatocellular carcinoma or head and neck squamous cell carcinoma were enrolled in the trial. Before TCR sequencing, CD4+ T cells and CD8+ T cells from peripheral blood were sorted into separate populations.

What the study reported, not specific to this receptor: The antigen specificity of the peripheral T cells that underwent clonal expansion was not determined. In the 0.1-3.0 mg/kg groups, partial responders were among the patients with the lowest normalized peripheral clonal expansion, particularly in CD8+ T cells. After ivuxolimab, more expanded clones were found on average in CD8+ T cells than in CD4+ T cells. Low levels of normalized T-cell clonal expansion were also seen in some nonresponding patients. Clonal expansion of both CD4+ and CD8+ blood T cells was observed from baseline to week 6 at doses 0.1 to 3.0 mg/kg.

The chain is encoded by TRBV12-2 joined to TRBJ2-7; the table assigns TRBD1, which was not confirmed against the DNA. TRBV12-2 is a pseudogene. The sequence was obtained from an adult with an advanced solid tumor such as melanoma, head and neck, liver or kidney cancer. The material sequenced was CD4+ or CD8+ T cells sorted from blood, taken in a trial of the OX40 agonist ivuxolimab. The CDR3 region: CASRFKRGFLLWEQYV. The bases read TGTGCAAGTCGCTTTAAGAGGGGGTTCCTTCTATGGGAGCAGTACGTC.